The next 26 T cell receptor beta chains were all read from a single sample in a study of T cells in localized non-small cell lung cancer (dated by TCRdb to 2019 to 2021). Receptors were amplified or captured by the immunoSEQ multiplex PCR assay. TCRdb retrieved this table from immuneACCESS and kept in-frame rearrangements only. Not all clones are present; in checked studies, unresolved V genes account for under half, and no reason is known for the remainder. The sample table shows tens of thousands of clones, and over 70% are seen once. Together, the top ten hold 15% to 20% of the sample. Sequencing used peripheral blood, obtained before any cancer treatment. The receptors here all came from a male donor at least 60 years old with stage III squamous cell lung carcinoma.

The rearrangement links TRBV7-2 to TRBJ2-5; 12 bases map to TRBD2. V lost 8 bases and J lost 1; bases outside the gene matches: 5. The germline V gene has CDR1 SGHTA and CDR2 FQGNSA. This CDR3 region has 15 residues. The CDR3 region has the DNA TGTGCCAGCGTCACTAGCGGGAGGCCCCAAGAGACCCAGTACTTC. Amino acids: CASVTSGRPQETQYF.

This chain uses TRBV29-1 with TRBJ2-3; D remains ambiguous. V was pared by 5 bases and J by 2 bases, with 8 bases between. The CDR3 has 12 residues. CDR1 SQVTM and CDR2 ANQGSEA come from the germline V gene. The CDR3 spells CSVYGPTDTQYF. In DNA, the CDR3 is TGCAGCGTTTACGGGCCCACAGATACGCAGTATTTT.

This clone was observed a handful of times. The V gene is TRBV5-4, the J gene TRBJ2-4; D is possibly TRBD2 (5 bases). The CDR3 totals 14 residues. Germline V gene sequence: CDR1 SGHNT, CDR2 YYREEE (reference sequence). Trimming removed 5 bases from V and 0 bases from J, with 9 bases in between. The DNA of the CDR3 is TGTGCCAGCAGTTGGGCGGGAGCCAAAAACATTCAGTACTTC. Translating it yields CASSWAGAKNIQYF.

The chain joins TRBV6-1 to TRBJ1-5; D is perhaps TRBD1 (6 bases). V was shortened by 0 bases and J by 6 bases, with 15 bases between the two germline ends. The germline V gene encodes CDR1 MNHNS and CDR2 SASEGT. This CDR3 is built from 16 residues. The CDR3: CASSEALRQAFQPQHF. CDR3 DNA: TGTGCCAGCAGTGAAGCGCTTCGACAGGCCTTTCAGCCCCAGCATTTT.

This clone turned up a few times. The rearrangement links TRBV18 to TRBJ1-2, with D maybe TRBD1 (5 bases). CDR1 KGHSH and CDR2 LQKENI come from the germline V gene. The CDR3 has 13 residues. V was pared by 6 bases and J by 5 bases, with 13 bases between. The CDR3 sequence: CASSPTDQYGYTF. The CDR3 nucleotides read TGTGCCAGCTCTCCGACAGACCAGTATGGCTACACCTTC.

The CDR3 bases are TGTGCCAGCAGCTGGGGCGGGGGAACCTACGAGCAGTACTTC. Translation gives CASSWGGGTYEQYF. V and J are TRBV11-2 and TRBJ2-7; 7 bases agree with TRBD2. Per the germline V gene, CDR1 is SGHAT and CDR2 is FQNNGV. Trimming at V came to 4 bases and at J to 2 bases, leaving 5 bases not matched to a gene. The CDR3 extends over 14 amino acids.

This chain joins TRBV6-6 and TRBJ2-5, with unresolved D. With 3 bases removed from V and 8 bases from J, the gap between germline ends came to 13 bases. Germline CDR1 reads MNHNY; CDR2 reads SVGAGI (reference sequence). The CDR3 runs 13 residues. The CDR3 protein is CASSYPSEETQYF. The CDR3, as DNA: TGTGCCAGCAGTTATCCGTCCGAGGAAACCCAGTACTTC.

The chain couples TRBV27 to TRBJ2-3; D might be TRBD1 (6 bases). The CDR3 contains 16 residues. CDR1 is MNHEY and CDR2 is SMNVEV in the germline V gene (reference sequence). V was shortened by 5 bases and J by 1 base, with 16 bases between the two germline ends. The CDR3 sequence is CASSLPNRVGTDTQYF. In nucleotides, the CDR3 is TGTGCCAGCAGTCTACCAAACAGGGTCGGCACAGATACGCAGTATTTT.

CDR3 sequence (DNA): TGTGCCATCAGTGGGCTAAACAGGAACCTGGGAGAAGGCTACACCTTC. Its translation: CAISGLNRNLGEGYTF. The V gene is TRBV10-3, the J gene TRBJ1-2; possible D gene TRBD1, 5 bases. Looked up from germline, CDR1 is ENHRY and CDR2 is SYGVKD. V was shortened by 4 bases and J by 8 bases, with 23 bases between the two germline ends. This CDR3 spans 16 amino acids.

The chain is built from TRBV27 and TRBJ1-2; possible D gene TRBD1, 5 bases. Germline assignment: CDR1 MNHEY and CDR2 SMNVEV (reference sequence). The CDR3 spans 13 residues. With 7 bases removed from V and 3 bases from J, the gap between germline ends came to 12 bases. CDR3: CASTTRGYYGYTF. In DNA form, the CDR3 reads TGTGCCAGCACCACAAGGGGCTACTATGGCTACACCTTC.

This clone showed up just a few times. This chain joins TRBV6-1 and TRBJ1-1; the D is unclear. This CDR3 has 13 residues. Trimming removed 4 bases from V and 3 bases from J, with 9 bases in between. Germline V gives CDR1 MNHNS, CDR2 SASEGT. The CDR3 DNA is TGTGCCAGCAGTGTTTCCCGAGACACTGAAGCTTTCTTT. Protein: CASSVSRDTEAFF.

In the case of this clone: The same CDR3 can be traced to other DNA sequences in this sample. The chain employs TRBV7-9 and TRBJ1-1; unclear D gene. The CDR3 runs 13 residues. Trimming removed 0 bases at V and 1 base at J, with 3 bases between. Germline assignment: CDR1 SEHNR and CDR2 FQNEAQ (reference sequence). The chain's CDR3 is CASSLAGNTEAFF. In DNA, the CDR3 is TGTGCCAGCAGCTTAGCTGGGAACACTGAAGCTTTCTTT.

This clone has more than one count but fewer than ten. The chain combines TRBV7-9 with TRBJ1-6; D perhaps matches TRBD1 (6 bases). Germline CDR1 reads SEHNR; CDR2 reads FQNEAQ (reference sequence). The CDR3 consists of 16 residues. V lost 1 base and J 4 bases, leaving 11 bases between the germline ends. CDR3 bases: TGTGCCAGCAGCTTAGAACAGGGAAGTTATAATTCACCCCTCCACTTT. As protein: CASSLEQGSYNSPLHF.

The chain has TRBV5-6 and TRBJ1-3; TRBD1 agrees at 8 bases. Germline V gene lookup returns CDR1 SGHDT and CDR2 YYEEEE. This CDR3 contains 17 residues. The J segment lost 4 bases and the V segment lost 0 bases, leaving 9 bases of the junction unmatched. Written as DNA, the CDR3 is TGTGCCAGCAGCTTGGGGACAGGGACCCTAGGAGGAAACACCATATATTTT. Translating gives CASSLGTGTLGGNTIYF.

The chain is built from TRBV5-1 and TRBJ1-2; no definite D call. Between the trimmed V and J ends, which lost 0 bases and 2 bases, there was a span of 8 bases. This CDR3 has 14 amino acids. From germline, CDR1 is SGHRS and CDR2 YFSETQ. The CDR3 nucleotides are TGCGCCAGCAGCTTGGGCGTCGGAAACTATGGCTACACCTTC. Translation gives CASSLGVGNYGYTF.

This clone was detected once. The chain carries TRBV4-1 and TRBJ2-7, with D possibly being TRBD1 (5 bases). CDR3 length: 14 residues. Germline CDR1 and CDR2: MGHRA and YSYEKL. The ends were cut back, 4 bases at V and 3 bases at J, with 13 bases in the middle. The CDR3 DNA follows: TGCGCCAGCAGCCTTCCGGACAAGCGCTACGAGCAGTACTTC. Translated: CASSLPDKRYEQYF.

This clone was counted between two and nine times. The chain links TRBV6-1 to TRBJ1-2; D unresolved. Germline V gene data show CDR1 as MNHNS and CDR2 as SASEGT. Trimming cost V 3 bases and J 3 bases, with 11 bases left between them. The CDR3 totals 14 residues. Written as DNA, the CDR3 is TGTGCCAGCAGTGAGGGTGCACAGCACTATGGCTACACCTTC. This encodes CASSEGAQHYGYTF.

V usage is TRBV2 and J usage is TRBJ1-2; TRBD1 is a possible D gene (6 bases). This CDR3 is 14 amino acids long. Trimming left V 3 bases short and J 0 bases short, with 8 bases between. Per the germline V gene, CDR1 is SNHLY and CDR2 is FYNNEI. The CDR3 region has the DNA TGTGCCAGCAGTGAGGACAGAGCTAACTATGGCTACACCTTC. Protein product: CASSEDRANYGYTF.

The chain recombines TRBV7-7 with TRBJ2-5, with 11 bases that match TRBD1. Germline CDR1 SSHAT, CDR2 FNYEAQ (reference sequence). The CDR3 runs 14 residues. Unmatched junction bases numbered 3, after V lost 4 bases and J lost 5 bases. CDR3 protein: CASSSGQGEETQYF. CDR3 coding DNA: TGTGCCAGCAGCTCGGGACAGGGGGAGGAGACCCAGTACTTC.

The table lists this clone with a count of one. The CDR3 coding sequence is TGTGCCAGCAGCTTCCGACAGGGGGTGAACACCGGGGAGCTGTTTTTT. Translated, it gives CASSFRQGVNTGELFF. The V call is TRBV11-2, the J call TRBJ2-2, with 9 bases matching TRBD1. Germline CDR1 SGHAT, CDR2 FQNNGV. Trimming took 3 bases from V and 1 from J; bases not matched to a gene: 3. The CDR3 consists of 16 residues.

The gene calls are TRBV2 and TRBJ1-2; D remains ambiguous. Germline CDR1 SNHLY, CDR2 FYNNEI. CDR3 size: 15 residues. V lost 4 bases and J 0 bases, leaving 12 bases between the germline ends. The CDR3 nucleotides are TGTGCCAGCAGTGGAGTGGCGGAAGCTAACTATGGCTACACCTTC. Translation gives CASSGVAEANYGYTF.

This clone was observed a few times. This chain uses TRBV10-3 with TRBJ1-1, with unresolved D. CDR3 length: 12 amino acids. Germline CDR1 reads ENHRY; CDR2 reads SYGVKD. V was trimmed by 3 bases and J by 1 base, leaving 3 bases between them. CDR3 region: CAISDRNTEAFF. The DNA for the CDR3 is TGTGCCATCAGTGACAGGAACACTGAAGCTTTCTTT.

This clone has a handful of counts. The J gene is TRBJ1-5, the V gene TRBV30; D unclear. Trimming took off 0 bases at V and 2 bases at J, with 8 bases between the two ends. This CDR3 is built from 14 residues. Germline V gives CDR1 GTSNPN, CDR2 SVGIG (reference sequence). The CDR3 loop is CAWSVLRGNQPQHF. For the CDR3, the DNA is TGTGCCTGGAGTGTATTGAGGGGCAATCAGCCCCAGCATTTT.

The rearrangement links TRBV5-1 to TRBJ1-6; TRBD1 matches 10 bases. The J segment lost 7 bases and the V segment lost 4 bases, leaving 5 bases of the junction unmatched. The germline V gene encodes CDR1 SGHRS and CDR2 YFSETQ. The CDR3 covers 15 residues. The CDR3 sequence is CASSQGTGANSPLHF. CDR3 nucleotides: TGCGCCAGCAGCCAGGGGACAGGGGCGAATTCACCCCTCCACTTT.

The chain combines TRBV2 with TRBJ1-3; 8 bases map to TRBD1. Germline values: CDR1 SNHLY, CDR2 FYNNEI. The CDR3 totals 16 residues. Losses at the gene ends were 4 bases for V and 2 bases for J; bases not matched to a gene: 7. The CDR3 sequence is CASSALEQGAGNTIYF. The CDR3 DNA reads TGTGCCAGCAGTGCGTTAGAACAGGGGGCTGGAAACACCATATATTTT.

The chain is built from TRBV7-2 and TRBJ1-2; 7 bases agree with TRBD1. CDR3 size: 15 residues. Trimming cost V 5 bases and J 2 bases; bases outside gene matches: 8. Germline V gene data show CDR1 as SGHTA and CDR2 as FQGNSA. CDR3 nucleotides: TGTGCCAGCAGCCCGGGGGACAGAGCCAACTATGGCTACACCTTC. Its protein is CASSPGDRANYGYTF.